The 19 T cell receptor beta chains reported below all come from one sample, sequenced in a study of T cells in Graves' hyperthyroidism and ophthalmopathy. TCR beta CDR3 sequences were amplified from RNA transcripts. Using the HTBI primer set, a first-round RT-PCR was run on the TCR CDR3. TCRdb re-called the multiplex PCR reads through MiXCR, storing one row per CDR3 protein. The sample gives over 450,000 distinct CDR3 sequences, roughly 17% of which show up once; 17% is in the top ten. Sample: blood. The receptors were gathered from a young woman with Graves' ophthalmopathy.

The chain has TRBV4-1 and TRBJ2-1; a weak D match, TRBD2 (5 bases). The length of the CDR3 is 13 residues. The V and J ends lost 1 base and 6 bases respectively, with 7 bases between them. CDR1 is MGHRA and CDR2 is YSYEKL in the germline V gene. This CDR3 is CASSQVTTNEQFF. The DNA of the CDR3 is TGCGCCAGCAGCCAAGTGACTACCAATGAGCAGTTCTTC.

The chain links TRBV20-1 to TRBJ1-4, with D tentatively TRBD1 (5 bases). Trimming stripped 6 bases from V and 5 bases from J, with 13 bases between. The CDR3 runs to 13 residues. CDR1 and CDR2 (germline): DFQATT, SNEGSKA (reference sequence). The CDR3, as DNA: TGCAGTGCCTTGGGGACCTTCAATGAAAAACTGTTTTTT. Its translation: CSALGTFNEKLFF.

The V and J genes are TRBV12-3 or TRBV12-4 and TRBJ1-2; D is uncertain. The CDR3 totals 11 residues. The V end was cut by 8 bases, the J end by 7 bases, with 11 bases between. CDR3 protein: CASLKDFGYTF. DNA of the CDR3: TGTGCCAGCCTTAAGGACTTTGGCTACACCTTC.

This clonotype was observed many times. This chain connects TRBV13 to TRBJ1-4, with D tentatively TRBD1 (6 bases). Looked up from germline, CDR1 is PRHDT and CDR2 is FYEKMQ (reference sequence). Trimming took 5 bases from V and 6 from J, leaving 16 bases between them. This CDR3 has 15 residues. CDR3 sequence (DNA): TGTGCCAGCAGCGAACAGGGCGAGGGGGATGAAAAACTGTTTTTT. Protein: CASSEQGEGDEKLFF.

This clonotype was observed many times. The chain is built from TRBV6-1 and TRBJ1-4; a possible D gene is TRBD1 (6 bases). The V gene's germline CDR1 is MNHNS and CDR2 SASEGT. The CDR3 totals 15 residues. With 6 bases removed from V and 7 bases from J, the gap between germline ends came to 18 bases. DNA for the CDR3: TGTGCCAGCAGCCTGTTTAGGACAGTAGGTGAAAAACTGTTTTTT. Translating gives CASSLFRTVGEKLFF.

The table lists this clonotype with many counts. The chain employs TRBV7-9 and TRBJ2-7, with 15 bases identical to TRBD2. Germline assignment: CDR1 SEHNR and CDR2 FQNEAQ (reference sequence). Trimming took 0 bases from V and 0 from J; bases not matched to a gene: 9. CDR3 size: 20 residues. The CDR3 sequence: CASSLAAGTSGRPGSYEQYF. The CDR3 DNA reads TGTGCCAGCAGCTTAGCCGCGGGGACTAGCGGGAGGCCCGGCTCCTACGAGCAGTACTTC.

This clonotype was recorded many times. V and J are TRBV5-1 and TRBJ2-7, with D unresolved. V was clipped by 5 bases and J by 0 bases, with 3 bases between them. The germline V gene encodes CDR1 SGHRS and CDR2 YFSETQ. The CDR3 sequence is 11 residues long. The DNA for the CDR3 is TGCGCCAGCAGGGCCTCCTACGAGCAGTACTTC. It translates to CASRASYEQYF.

This clonotype has ten or more counts. The CDR3 loop reads CASSSQGGFDQPQHF. For the CDR3, the DNA is TGTGCCAGCAGTTCGCAGGGGGGTTTTGATCAGCCCCAGCATTTT. The V call is TRBV2, the J call TRBJ1-5, with TRBD1 identical over 7 bases. Trimming removed 5 bases from V and 5 bases from J; junction bases left unmatched: 9. The CDR3 extends over 15 amino acids. CDR1 SNHLY and CDR2 FYNNEI come from the germline V gene.

This clonotype was seen many times. The chain carries TRBV28 and TRBJ1-6; the D is unclear. This CDR3 contains 16 residues. V lost 7 bases, J lost 0 bases, and 13 bases lay in between. CDR1 and CDR2 from the germline V gene are MDHEN and SYDVKM. CDR3 DNA sequence: TGTGCCAGCACCGCCGTACAGAGCTCCTATAATTCACCCCTCCACTTT. It yields the protein CASTAVQSSYNSPLHF.

Many counts were recorded for this clonotype. The chain joins TRBV28 to TRBJ1-2; D perhaps matches TRBD1 (6 bases). Per the germline V gene, CDR1 is MDHEN and CDR2 is SYDVKM. The CDR3 extends over 15 amino acids. The ends were cut back, 3 bases at V and 2 bases at J, with 13 bases in the middle. As DNA, the CDR3 is TGTGCCAGCAGTTTTAGGGGGACTTCCAACTATGGCTACACCTTC. Amino acid sequence: CASSFRGTSNYGYTF.

The chain joins TRBV19 to TRBJ1-1; weak D call: TRBD1 (5 bases). The germline V gene encodes CDR1 LNHDA and CDR2 SQIVND (reference sequence). V lost 9 bases to trimming and J lost 0 bases, with 17 bases between them. The CDR3 spans 15 residues. CDR3 nucleotides: TGTGCCAGCACCCGGGACGGTAAAATGAACACTGAAGCTTTCTTT. It codes for CASTRDGKMNTEAFF.

The chain joins TRBV4-2 to TRBJ2-2, with D unclear. Trimming removed 4 bases at V and 7 bases at J, with 16 bases between. This CDR3 is built from 15 residues. Germline CDR1 is LGHNA and CDR2 is YNFKEQ. For the CDR3, the DNA is TGTGCCAGCAGCCCGTCTGGGGTTGACCACGGGGAGCTGTTTTTT. It is translated as CASSPSGVDHGELFF.

This clonotype showed up just a few times. The chain carries TRBV5-4 and TRBJ1-2; tentative D call: TRBD1 (6 bases). The CDR3 is 17 residues long. The germline CDR1 and CDR2 sequences are SGHNT and YYREEE (reference sequence). V lost 6 bases and J lost 1, with 22 bases in between. The CDR3 reads CASNRDGGALRNYGYTF. The CDR3 DNA reads TGTGCCAGCAACCGGGATGGGGGGGCCTTGCGTAACTATGGCTACACCTTC.

The chain uses TRBV11-2 and TRBJ1-4; tentative D call: TRBD1 (6 bases). The CDR3 runs to 16 residues. The germline V and J ends were trimmed by 6 bases and 5 bases, with 19 bases remaining between them. From germline, CDR1 is SGHAT and CDR2 FQNNGV. The CDR3 nucleotides read TGTGCCAGCAGGGGCATCCGACAGGAGGGGAATGAAAAACTGTTTTTT. Protein product: CASRGIRQEGNEKLFF.

This clonotype was detected a few times. V gene TRBV29-1 combines with J gene TRBJ1-2; D unclear. The CDR3 loop spans 10 amino acids. Germline V CDR1 and CDR2: SQVTM, ANQGSEA. The V and J ends lost 4 bases and 6 bases respectively, with 6 bases between them. CDR3 in DNA: TGCAGCGTTGTTAATGATGGCTACACCTTC. Translated: CSVVNDGYTF.

This clonotype was detected many times. The CDR3 bases are TGTGCCAGCAGCCGTACTGGAGGCAATGAAGCTTTCTTT. Residues: CASSRTGGNEAFF. This rearrangement joins TRBV7-2 to TRBJ1-1; D ambiguous. CDR1 is SGHTA and CDR2 is FQGNSA in the germline V gene. Trimming pared 5 bases from V and 7 bases from J, leaving 14 bases between. The CDR3 is made up of 13 amino acids.

The genes are TRBV9 and TRBJ1-3; 8 bases fit TRBD1. The V segment lost 3 bases and the J segment 8 bases; nucleotides outside the gene matches: 4. There are 13 residues in the CDR3. Germline loops: CDR1 SGDLS, CDR2 YYNGEE. CDR3 residues: CASSGGQGDTIYF. Here the CDR3 DNA reads TGTGCCAGCAGCGGAGGACAGGGCGACACCATATATTTT.

On this clonotype itself: Relative to the germline gene, one junction end is altered; a read error may explain this. This chain uses TRBV7-2 with TRBJ2-1; the D gene is possibly TRBD1 (5 bases). The CDR3 loop spans 16 amino acids. Germline assignment: CDR1 SGHTA and CDR2 FQGNSA. This CDR3 is CASSQGPPRSYNEQFF. CDR3 nucleotide sequence: TGCGCCAGCAGCCAGGGCCCCCCTCGGTCCTACAATGAGCAGTTCTTC.

This clonotype was found many times. The chain carries TRBV7-9 and TRBJ2-1, with D possibly matching TRBD1 (6 bases). V lost 5 bases and J 1 base, leaving 15 bases between the germline ends. The CDR3 length is 16 residues. Germline V gene lookup returns CDR1 SEHNR and CDR2 FQNEAQ (reference sequence). The CDR3 DNA sequence: TGTGCCAGCAGCCTCGGGACACTCCTATCCTACAATGAGCAGTTCTTC. It yields the protein CASSLGTLLSYNEQFF.